These T cell receptor beta chains were read from a single sample in a study of T cells in severe cutaneous drug reactions. From its re-call of the multiplex PCR reads, TCRdb lists each CDR3 protein once, without DNA. The sample holds tens of thousands of distinct CDR3 sequences. Source material: PBMCs. The receptors were gathered from a human donor with toxic epidermal necrolysis, a severe cutaneous drug reaction. CDR3s include the opening cysteine and the closing phenylalanine or tryptophan.

>TRBJ2-7|TRBV24-1
CATSDPTEGGSYEQYF
>TRBJ2-3|TRBV7-9
CASSPGTPSDTQYF
>TRBJ2-1|TRBV11-1
CASSLDRGDYNEQFF
>TRBJ2-2|TRBV19
CASRQTSPFLNTGELFF
>TRBJ2-1|TRBV29-1
CSVEASSGSRQFF
>TRBJ1-1|TRBV4-3
CASSQDQGGTEAFF
>TRBJ2-7|TRBV19
CASSNPGREQYF
>TRBJ2-7|TRBV20-1
CSARDRGPYEQYF
>TRBJ1-2|TRBV7-9
CASSLSTDPSMGYTF
>TRBJ2-5|TRBV28
CASSLPQGLRETQYF
>TRBJ1-6|TRBV6-4
CASSPGTVGSPLHF
>TRBJ1-5|TRBV28
CASSLLVQPQHF
>TRBJ1-2|TRBV7-9
CASSFRTGLNYGYTF